The 28 T cell receptor beta chains reported below all come from one sample, sequenced in a study of Graves' ophthalmopathy and Graves' hyperthyroidism. Investigators amplified TCR beta CDR3 regions from RNA transcripts. An opening RT-PCR round employed HTBI primers and preceded a second-round multiplex PCR. TCRdb analysed the multiplex PCR reads with MiXCR anew, one entry per CDR3 protein. The sample has 650,000 to 800,000 distinct CDR3 sequences; roughly 39% are singletons. Source material: peripheral blood. Receptors were obtained from an adult man with Graves' ophthalmopathy.

This clonotype was found a few times. This chain links TRBV2 with TRBJ1-4; D remains ambiguous. This CDR3 comprises 13 residues. Trimming left V 5 bases short and J 7 bases short, with 11 bases between. Germline V gives CDR1 SNHLY, CDR2 FYNNEI. This chain's CDR3 is CASSFSSFEKLFF. In DNA form, the CDR3 reads TGTGCCAGCAGTTTCTCGTCTTTTGAAAAACTGTTTTTT. The full variable domain, completed using reference TRBV2 and TRBJ1-4, is EPEVTQTPSHQVTQMGQEVILRCVPISNHLYFYWYRQILGQKVEFLVSFYNNEISEKSEIFDDQFSVERPDGSNFTLKIRSTKLEDSAMYFCASSFSSFEKLFFGSGTQLSVL.

In its sample, this clonotype was seen a few times. A read error may explain this, as a much larger clone is one base away. V is TRBV7-8 and J is TRBJ2-7; TRBD1 agrees at 7 bases. This CDR3 contains 15 residues. V lost 3 bases, J lost 2 bases, and 7 bases stayed unmatched. The germline V gene encodes CDR1 SGHVS and CDR2 FQNEAQ. CDR3 DNA sequence: TGTGCCAGCAGCTTCGCCCCGGACAGGACCTACGAGCAGTACTTC. It specifies CASSFAPDRTYEQYF.

This clonotype was detected many times. V usage is TRBV7-6 and J usage is TRBJ2-2; D is possibly TRBD1 or TRBD2 (6 bases each). V was trimmed by 5 bases and J by 0 bases, leaving 19 bases between them. The CDR3 is made up of 18 amino acids. The germline V gene has CDR1 SGHVS and CDR2 FNYEAQ. CDR3 DNA sequence: TGTGCCAGCAGCCTCGACCTGCGGGACAACTCGAACACCGGGGAGCTGTTTTTT. It encodes CASSLDLRDNSNTGELFF.

Of note for this clonotype: This sequence may be a read error, since a much larger clone differs from it by one base. The CDR3, as DNA: TGTGCCAGCAGCTTAACGCGGGCCCCTCGGGAGACCCAGTACTTC. The encoded protein is CASSLTRAPRETQYF. The chain has TRBV11-2 and TRBJ2-5; possible D gene TRBD2, 5 bases. This CDR3 is 15 amino acids long. V was cut by 2 bases and J by 5 bases, with 15 bases left in between. Germline assignment: CDR1 SGHAT and CDR2 FQNNGV.

Points on this clonotype: A read error is possible here, since a much larger clone lies one base away. This CDR3 fails to terminate in the conserved phenylalanine or tryptophan, so it likely reflects a read error. The chain is built from TRBV9 and TRBJ2-7, with D maybe TRBD1 (6 bases). Trimming left V 1 base short and J 7 bases short, with 18 bases between. The CDR3 is 15 amino acids. Germline CDR1 is SGDLS and CDR2 is YYNGEE. The CDR3 nucleotides read TGTGCCAGCAGCGTAACAGGGTATTCTTCTGGGGAGCAGTACCTC. Translating it yields CASSVTGYSSGEQYL.

This clonotype was counted between two and nine times. The CDR3: CASGLADRDSGGYTF. Written as DNA, the CDR3 is TGTGCTAGTGGTTTGGCAGACAGGGACTCGGGCGGCTACACCTTC. The V call is TRBV12-5, the J call TRBJ1-2; 7 positions agree with TRBD1. The CDR3 runs to 15 residues. Germline V gene sequence: CDR1 LGHNT, CDR2 FRNRAP. J lost 8 bases, V lost 1 base, and 10 bases had no gene match.

The gene calls are TRBV25-1 and TRBJ2-5; D remains unclear. This CDR3 comprises 16 residues. Germline lookup yields CDR1 MGHDK and CDR2 SYGVNS. V lost 1 base to trimming and J lost 1 base, with 13 bases between them. CDR3 sequence reads: CASSEWTEPPQETQYF. CDR3 DNA sequence: TGTGCCAGCAGTGAATGGACGGAGCCCCCCCAAGAGACCCAGTACTTC.

CDR3 sequence reads: CASSLGGTGSAYEQYF. In DNA form, the CDR3 reads TGCGCCAGCAGCTTGGGGGGTACCGGGTCGGCCTACGAGCAGTACTTC. The J gene is TRBJ2-7, the V gene TRBV5-1; the D is unclear. Trimming pared 0 bases from V and 2 bases from J, leaving 15 bases between. The CDR3 consists of 16 residues. Germline V lookup: CDR1 SGHRS, CDR2 YFSETQ. Full variable domain (outside the CDR3, taken from reference TRBV5-1 and TRBJ2-7): KAGVTQTPRYLIKTRGQQVTLSCSPISGHRSVSWYQQTPGQGLQFLFEYFSETQRNKGNFPGRFSGRQFSNSRSEMNVSTLELGDSALYLCASSLGGTGSAYEQYFGPGTRLTVT.

This clonotype has ten or more counts. The chain links TRBV11-3 to TRBJ2-5; perhaps TRBD1 as D (6 bases). The CDR3 is 13 amino acids. Germline CDR1 reads SGHNT; CDR2 reads YENEEA. V was shortened by 4 bases and J by 4 bases, with 10 bases between the two germline ends. The CDR3 sequence is CASSSRGGETQYF. For the CDR3, the DNA is TGTGCCAGCAGCTCACGAGGGGGAGAGACCCAGTACTTC. Filled out from reference TRBV11-3 and TRBJ2-5, the complete variable domain reads EAGVVQSPRYKIIEKKQPVAFWCNPISGHNTLYWYLQNLGQGPELLIRYENEEAVDDSQLPKDRFSAERLKGVDSTLKIQPAELGDSAVYLCASSSRGGETQYFGPGTRLLVL.

The rearrangement uses TRBV29-1 and TRBJ2-2; D perhaps matches TRBD1 (6 bases). CDR1 and CDR2 from the germline V gene are SQVTM and ANQGSEA. Trimming stripped 7 bases from V and 8 bases from J, with 8 bases between. The CDR3 totals 10 residues. The CDR3 DNA reads as TGCAGCGACGGACAGGGGGAGCTGTTTTTT. It specifies CSDGQGELFF.

The V call is TRBV7-9, the J call TRBJ2-5; 11 bases align to TRBD2. Trimming took 4 bases from V and 4 from J; bases not matched to a gene: 8. The CDR3 extends over 16 amino acids. Germline assignment: CDR1 SEHNR and CDR2 FQNEAQ (reference sequence). Written as DNA, the CDR3 is TGTGCCAGCAGCTCATATAGCGGGAGGGCCCTAGAGACCCAGTACTTC. This sequence encodes CASSSYSGRALETQYF.

This clonotype was seen once. The genes are TRBV11-3 and TRBJ1-2; weak D call: TRBD1 (6 bases). Germline assignment: CDR1 SGHNT and CDR2 YENEEA. Trimming cost V 5 bases and J 4 bases, with 26 bases left between them. The CDR3 covers 18 residues. CDR3 sequence: CASSPWTANSGTLYGYTF. The CDR3 region has the DNA TGTGCCAGCAGCCCCTGGACAGCGAACTCAGGGACGCTCTATGGCTACACCTTC.

The V gene is TRBV2, the J gene TRBJ2-2; D not resolved. Trimming stripped 8 bases from V and 0 bases from J, with 7 bases between. From germline, CDR1 is SNHLY and CDR2 FYNNEI. This CDR3 comprises 13 residues. The CDR3 reads CASQGPNTGELFF. CDR3 coding DNA: TGTGCCAGCCAAGGACCGAACACCGGGGAGCTGTTTTTT.

This clonotype was found a few times. The chain links TRBV10-3 to TRBJ2-7; TRBD1 is a possible D gene (5 bases). Germline values: CDR1 ENHRY, CDR2 SYGVKD. This CDR3 region has 14 residues. V was clipped by 10 bases and J by 4 bases, with 20 bases between them. In DNA form, the CDR3 reads TGTGCCAGCAGCCCCAGAGGACATTTGTACGAGCAGTACTTC. Residues: CASSPRGHLYEQYF.

This clonotype was seen many times. V and J are TRBV7-6 and TRBJ1-2; D gene unclear. The germline gives CDR1 SGHVS, CDR2 FNYEAQ. This CDR3 is built from 13 residues. Trimming stripped 5 bases from V and 7 bases from J, with 14 bases between. CDR3 DNA sequence: TGTGCCAGCAGCCCCCGGCCCGAGGGTGGCTACACCTTC. It specifies CASSPRPEGGYTF.

This clonotype was seen at least ten times. The chain couples TRBV4-2 to TRBJ1-2; D is unclear. CDR3 size: 14 residues. V was pared by 1 base and J by 2 bases, with 8 bases between. Germline CDR1 and CDR2: LGHNA and YNFKEQ. The CDR3 DNA sequence: TGTGCCAGCAGCCAAGTGGGCACGAACTATGGCTACACCTTC. Translation: CASSQVGTNYGYTF.

This clonotype was found once. This sequence joins TRBV10-2 and TRBJ2-7; D might be TRBD1 (7 bases). Trimming took 0 bases from V and 4 from J, leaving 19 bases between them. The CDR3 has 17 amino acids. The germline V gene has CDR1 WSHSY and CDR2 SAAADI. CDR3 DNA: TGCGCCAGCAGTGAGTCGGGTAGTAGACAGGGAGGTTACGAGCAGTACTTC. Its protein product is CASSESGSRQGGYEQYF.

This clonotype was seen many times. The J gene is TRBJ2-5, the V gene TRBV19; 7 bases are a match to TRBD2. The CDR3 has 13 residues. With V trimmed by 1 base and J by 4 bases, 0 bases remained unmatched. The germline V gene has CDR1 LNHDA and CDR2 SQIVND (reference sequence). CDR3 in amino acids: CASSIAGGETQYF. CDR3 sequence (DNA): TGTGCCAGTAGTATAGCGGGAGGAGAGACCCAGTACTTC.

Ten or more counts support this clonotype. The rearrangement links TRBV5-6 to TRBJ2-7; D is uncertain. The CDR3 is 13 residues long. V was clipped by 7 bases and J by 0 bases, with 11 bases between them. The germline CDR1 and CDR2 sequences are SGHDT and YYEEEE. CDR3 in amino acids: CASYGRHSYEQYF. CDR3 coding DNA: TGTGCCAGCTACGGACGCCACTCCTACGAGCAGTACTTC.

The chain recombines TRBV7-2 with TRBJ2-7; D perhaps matches TRBD1 (5 bases). Germline values: CDR1 SGHTA, CDR2 FQGNSA. The CDR3 is 10 amino acids. V gave up 11 bases and J gave up 6 bases, with 11 bases separating them. In DNA form, the CDR3 reads TGTGCCCTCCTAAGGGGCGAGCAGTACTTC. This codes for CALLRGEQYF.

This clonotype was picked up many times. The rearrangement links TRBV7-3 to TRBJ2-5; 8 positions agree with TRBD2. The CDR3 has 13 residues. Germline V gene lookup returns CDR1 SGHTA and CDR2 FQGTGA. V trimming: 6 bases; J trimming: 7 bases; junction bases outside the gene matches: 7. The CDR3 loop reads CASSYGAGGTQYF. CDR3 coding DNA: TGTGCCAGCAGTTACGGGGCGGGAGGGACCCAGTACTTC.

About this clonotype: A much larger clone differs from this one at a single base, so this may be a read error. The rearrangement links TRBV2 to TRBJ1-6; possibly TRBD1 for D (5 bases). This CDR3 is 14 amino acids long. The germline gives CDR1 SNHLY, CDR2 FYNNEI. With 5 bases removed from V and 9 bases from J, the gap between germline ends came to 14 bases. CDR3 in amino acids: CASSPDKDGSPLHF. The CDR3 DNA follows: TGTGCCAGCAGTCCGGACAAGGATGGTTCACCCCTCCACTTT.

Remarks on this clonotype: A read error may be the cause here, since a much bigger clone is one base away. The chain joins TRBV19 to TRBJ1-5; D gene uncertain. This CDR3 has 14 amino acids. Germline V gene lookup returns CDR1 LNHDA and CDR2 SQIVND (reference sequence). CDR3 nucleotide sequence: TGTGCCGGTAGTATCCCCGACGGAAATCAGCCCCAGCATTTT. It translates to CAGSIPDGNQPQHF.

This clonotype was detected many times. The CDR3 coding sequence is TGCGCCAGCAGATCCCGGGCCTTGGAGGGCACTGAAGCTTTCTTT. Translation: CASRSRALEGTEAFF. This chain uses TRBV5-1 with TRBJ1-1; D ambiguous. CDR3 length: 15 amino acids. The V gene's germline CDR1 is SGHRS and CDR2 YFSETQ. Trimming shortened V by 5 bases and J by 4 bases, and 18 bases separated the two germline ends.

This clonotype was counted ten times or more. This chain uses TRBV10-3 with TRBJ2-7, with D unresolved. The CDR3 length is 12 residues. V lost 6 bases, J lost 2 bases, and 8 bases lay in between. In germline, CDR1 is ENHRY, CDR2 SYGVKD. The CDR3: CAIRGGTYEQYF. DNA of the CDR3: TGTGCCATCAGGGGCGGTACCTACGAGCAGTACTTC.

The J gene is TRBJ1-2, the V gene TRBV7-2; tentative D call: TRBD1 (6 bases). This CDR3 spans 14 amino acids. Germline V gene sequence: CDR1 SGHTA, CDR2 FQGNSA. Trimming took off 5 bases at V and 4 bases at J, with 14 bases between the two ends. The CDR3, as DNA: TGTGCCAGCAGCCCTAGAGGACAGCGCTATGGCTACACCTTC. This codes for CASSPRGQRYGYTF.

The rearrangement uses TRBV12-3 or TRBV12-4 and TRBJ2-3; 9 bases agree with TRBD2. The CDR3 loop spans 14 amino acids. V shed 10 bases, J shed 5 bases, and the junction held 10 bases outside the gene matches. CDR3 nucleotide sequence: TGTGCCACCCGCGGTAGCGGGGGTAAAGATACGCAGTATTTT. As protein: CATRGSGGKDTQYF.

This clonotype was detected many times. The chain links TRBV29-1 to TRBJ2-2, with D possibly being TRBD2 (6 bases). CDR1 SQVTM and CDR2 ANQGSEA come from the germline V gene. The CDR3 runs 14 residues. V was shortened by 6 bases and J by 6 bases, with 17 bases between the two germline ends. The CDR3 nucleotides are TGCAGCGTCGGGCGAGGGACTTTTTCCGGGGAGCTGTTTTTT. It specifies CSVGRGTFSGELFF.